The 15 T cell receptor beta chains given below trace back to one sample, sequenced in a study of blood T cell repertoires in COVID-19. Here immunoSEQ multiplex PCR was the method, and the copy in TCRdb shows in-frame clones only, minus some. Here the sample spans some 130,000 clones, around 89% being singletons. The sequencing input was peripheral blood. The receptors come from a man between 60 and 70 years old with active or convalescent COVID-19.

The chain joins TRBV5-5 to TRBJ1-1; D not certain. Germline CDR1 is SGHKS and CDR2 is YYEKEE (reference sequence). The CDR3 is made up of 14 amino acids. V was pared by 3 bases and J by 1 base, with 10 bases between. CDR3 region: CASSYSSQNTEAFF. DNA for the CDR3: TGTGCCAGCAGCTATAGCAGTCAGAACACTGAAGCTTTCTTT.

This rearrangement joins TRBV6-2 or TRBV6-3 to TRBJ2-1; 8 nucleotides align to TRBD1. CDR1 is MNHEY, CDR2 SVGEGT, per germline. The J segment lost 0 bases and the V segment lost 6 bases, leaving 4 bases of the junction unmatched. The CDR3 runs to 15 residues. Written as DNA, the CDR3 is TGTGCCAGCAGCCGACAGGGGAACTCCTACAATGAGCAGTTCTTC. Amino acids: CASSRQGNSYNEQFF.

The chain carries TRBV3-1 (or the pseudogene TRBV3-2) and TRBJ2-3; 10 bases match TRBD2. V gave up 1 base and J gave up 6 bases; unmatched junction bases: 7. The CDR3 contains 16 residues. In germline, CDR1 is LGHDT, CDR2 YNNKEL (reference sequence). The chain's CDR3 is CASSQGQRGGRDTQYF. DNA for the CDR3: TGTGCCAGCAGCCAAGGGCAGCGGGGGGGGAGGGATACGCAGTATTTT.

The chain employs TRBV5-1 and TRBJ2-3; possible D gene TRBD1, 6 bases. The germline gives CDR1 SGHRS, CDR2 YFSETQ. The CDR3 loop spans 13 amino acids. Trimming cost V 0 bases and J 7 bases, with 9 bases left between them. The CDR3 DNA reads TGCGCCAGCAGCTTGGGCAGGGGTAATACGCAGTATTTT. Translation gives CASSLGRGNTQYF. Together with reference TRBV5-1 and TRBJ2-3, the CDR3 gives the full variable domain: KAGVTQTPRYLIKTRGQQVTLSCSPISGHRSVSWYQQTPGQGLQFLFEYFSETQRNKGNFPGRFSGRQFSNSRSEMNVSTLELGDSALYLCASSLGRGNTQYFGPGTRLTVL.

This chain uses TRBV27 with TRBJ2-7, with TRBD2 as a possible D gene (5 bases). V lost 2 bases and J 1 base, leaving 12 bases between the germline ends. CDR1 and CDR2 from the germline V gene are MNHEY and SMNVEV (reference sequence). The length of the CDR3 is 15 residues. Here the CDR3 DNA reads TGTGCCAGCAGTTTAGACTGGACGGGATCCTACGAGCAGTACTTC. As protein: CASSLDWTGSYEQYF.

The chain is built from TRBV6-4 and TRBJ2-3; tentatively, D is TRBD2 (7 bases). The V gene lost 3 bases and the J gene lost 5 bases, with 9 bases spanning the gap. CDR3 size: 13 residues. Germline values: CDR1 MRHNA, CDR2 SNTAGT. The CDR3 DNA reads TGTGCCAGCAGTGAGGGGGGGCAAGATACGCAGTATTTT. The encoded protein is CASSEGGQDTQYF.

V is TRBV24-1 and J is TRBJ2-7; weak D call: TRBD1 (5 bases). Germline values: CDR1 KGHDR, CDR2 SFDVKD. The length of the CDR3 is 13 residues. The V and J ends lost 4 bases and 2 bases respectively, with 8 bases between them. CDR3 sequence (DNA): TGTGCCACCAGTGAAACAGGCCCCTACGAGCAGTACTTC. The encoded protein is CATSETGPYEQYF.

This clone was seen a single time. The CDR3 DNA reads as TGTGCCAGCAGCCGCCCAGGGGCCGGGGACACCGGGGAGCTGTTTTTT. This sequence encodes CASSRPGAGDTGELFF. J is TRBJ2-2 and V is TRBV28; a weak D match, TRBD1 (6 bases). The CDR3 extends over 16 amino acids. V was trimmed by 6 bases and J by 3 bases, leaving 17 bases between them. Germline lookup yields CDR1 MDHEN and CDR2 SYDVKM.

The CDR3 nucleotides are TGTGCCATCAGAGGGGGGGCCAATCAGCCCCAGCATTTT. Translation gives CAIRGGANQPQHF. This chain uses TRBV10-3 with TRBJ1-5; a possible D gene is TRBD1 (6 bases). Germline lookup yields CDR1 ENHRY and CDR2 SYGVKD. This CDR3 has 13 amino acids. V lost 6 bases and J lost 3, with 9 bases in between.

V gene TRBV11-2 combines with J gene TRBJ2-7, with 8 nucleotides matching TRBD1. The CDR3 extends over 14 amino acids. With 5 bases clipped from V and 2 bases from J, the junction kept 5 bases outside the gene matches. CDR1 SGHAT and CDR2 FQNNGV come from the germline V gene. CDR3 sequence (DNA): TGTGCCAGCAGCGTCAGGGGGCCTGCCTACGAGCAGTACTTC. Encoded protein: CASSVRGPAYEQYF.

The rearrangement links TRBV5-1 to TRBJ1-2; 8 nucleotides line up with TRBD1. CDR1 SGHRS and CDR2 YFSETQ come from the germline V gene. The CDR3 sequence is 16 residues long. The V segment lost 2 bases and the J segment 0 bases; nucleotides outside the gene matches: 6. CDR3 sequence (DNA): TGCGCCAGCAGCTTTGCTCAGGGGGCCCCTAACTATGGCTACACCTTC. Translated, it gives CASSFAQGAPNYGYTF.

The V gene is TRBV5-5, the J gene TRBJ1-6; 11 bases fit TRBD1. The CDR3 has 17 residues. Germline V gene lookup returns CDR1 SGHKS and CDR2 YYEKEE (reference sequence). V lost 0 bases, J lost 8 bases, and 7 bases stayed unmatched. The CDR3 DNA sequence: TGTGCCAGCAGCTTGGGGACAGGGGGCCGGTCGGATTCACCCCTCCACTTT. Translating gives CASSLGTGGRSDSPLHF.

Only a few counts were recorded for this clone. The chain has TRBV6-5 and TRBJ2-7; 7 nucleotides agree with TRBD2. Trimming removed 7 bases from V and 2 bases from J; junction bases left unmatched: 11. Germline V gene data show CDR1 as MNHEY and CDR2 as SVGAGI. The CDR3 has 15 amino acids. CDR3 in DNA: TGTGCCAGCAAAGTGCAGCAGCGGGGTGCCTACGAGCAGTACTTC. It codes for CASKVQQRGAYEQYF.

The table lists this clone with a few counts. This chain connects TRBV14 to TRBJ1-1, with D tentatively TRBD1 (6 bases). The CDR3 extends over 17 amino acids. Germline lookup yields CDR1 SGHDN and CDR2 FVKESK. V shed 1 base and J shed 0 bases, with 15 bases lying between them. The DNA of the CDR3 is TGTGCCAGCAGCCAAGTGAGGGGGACGCAAATGAACACTGAAGCTTTCTTT. Its translation is CASSQVRGTQMNTEAFF.

The chain couples TRBV5-4 to TRBJ2-7; 10 nucleotides match TRBD1. The J segment lost 6 bases and the V segment lost 5 bases, leaving 11 bases of the junction unmatched. The CDR3 is made up of 15 amino acids. The V gene's germline CDR1 is SGHNT and CDR2 YYREEE (reference sequence). CDR3 protein: CASSAGDRGRGEQYF. The CDR3 bases are TGTGCCAGCAGTGCAGGGGACAGGGGACGGGGCGAGCAGTACTTC.